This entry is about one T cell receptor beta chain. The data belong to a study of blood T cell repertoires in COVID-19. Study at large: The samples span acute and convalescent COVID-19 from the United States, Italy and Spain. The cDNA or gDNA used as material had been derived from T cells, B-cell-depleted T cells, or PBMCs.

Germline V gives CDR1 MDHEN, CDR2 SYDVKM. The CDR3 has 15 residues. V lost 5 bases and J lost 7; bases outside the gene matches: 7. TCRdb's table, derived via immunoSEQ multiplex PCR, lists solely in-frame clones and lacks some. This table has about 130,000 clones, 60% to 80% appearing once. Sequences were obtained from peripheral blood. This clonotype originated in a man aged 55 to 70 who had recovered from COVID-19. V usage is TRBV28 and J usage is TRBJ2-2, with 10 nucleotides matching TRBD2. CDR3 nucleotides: TGTGCCAGCAGTCTAGCGGGAGAGTTGGTCGGGGAGCTGTTTTTT. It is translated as CASSLAGELVGELFF.